These T cell receptor beta chains were read from a single sample in a study of graft-versus-host responses after intestinal transplantation. Sequencing used immunoSEQ multiplex PCR; TCRdb keeps in-frame clones, though not all of them. The sample yields approximately 14,000 clones, over 75% seen once. The source was bone marrow, collected around 120 days after intestinal transplantation. The receptors originated from a human patient who received an intestinal transplant, so some T cells may come from the graft donor. The CDR3 runs from the conserved cysteine through the conserved F or W. A D gene is named only where the DNA matches it firmly. For some rows the clone size is stated as once, few or many, or as a class when expanded; others skip it.

clone_size: once; j_call: TRBJ1-1; v_call: TRBV29-1; d_call: TRBD1; cdr3_nt: TGCAGCGTTCTACAGGGGGCGCAGCTCATCAGCACTGAAGCTTTCTTT; cdr3_aa: CSVLQGAQLISTEAFF
clone_size: -; j_call: TRBJ1-5; v_call: TRBV11-2; d_call: -; cdr3_nt: TGTGCCAGCAGCTCCCTTGGGCCCGGTCAGCCCCAGCATTTT; cdr3_aa: CASSSLGPGQPQHF
clone_size: -; j_call: TRBJ1-4; v_call: TRBV28; d_call: TRBD1; cdr3_nt: TGTGCCAGCAGTTTATACTTTGGACAGGGGGCAACTAATGAAAAACTGTTTTTT; cdr3_aa: CASSLYFGQGATNEKLFF
clone_size: -; j_call: TRBJ2-5; v_call: TRBV4-2; d_call: -; cdr3_nt: TGTGCCAGCAGCCAAGATTTCATCCCGATTCAAGAGACCCAGTACTTC; cdr3_aa: CASSQDFIPIQETQYF
clone_size: -; j_call: TRBJ2-7; v_call: TRBV6-5; d_call: TRBD1; cdr3_nt: TGTGCCAGCAGTTATGGGACAGGGGGATACGAGCAGTACTTC; cdr3_aa: CASSYGTGGYEQYF
clone_size: -; j_call: TRBJ2-1; v_call: TRBV5-1; d_call: TRBD2; cdr3_nt: TGCGCCAGCAGCGGGGAGAGGGGCGGGAGTAGATACCGCTACAATGAGCAGTTCTTC; cdr3_aa: CASSGERGGSRYRYNEQFF
clone_size: -; j_call: TRBJ2-7; v_call: TRBV30; d_call: TRBD2; cdr3_nt: TGTGCCTGGAGTGAGGGCGGGAGGGTCGAGCAGTACTTC; cdr3_aa: CAWSEGGRVEQYF
clone_size: -; j_call: TRBJ1-2; v_call: TRBV7-8; d_call: -; cdr3_nt: TGTGCCAGCAGCTTAGAGGCCGGTAACTATGGCTACACCTTC; cdr3_aa: CASSLEAGNYGYTF
clone_size: -; j_call: TRBJ1-4; v_call: TRBV6-4; d_call: TRBD1; cdr3_nt: TGTGCCAGCAGTTTCAAAAGGGACAGGGGTTTTGGTGATGAAAAACTGTTTTTT; cdr3_aa: CASSFKRDRGFGDEKLFF
clone_size: -; j_call: TRBJ1-4; v_call: TRBV18; d_call: -; cdr3_nt: TGTGCCAGCTCACCACTATCCAGGCGGGGTGAAAAACTGTTTTTT; cdr3_aa: CASSPLSRRGEKLFF
clone_size: -; j_call: TRBJ2-1; v_call: TRBV6-6; d_call: -; cdr3_nt: TGTGCCAGCAGTCGCAACAGGGCCCATGAGCAGTTCTTC; cdr3_aa: CASSRNRAHEQFF
clone_size: -; j_call: TRBJ2-7; v_call: TRBV10-3; d_call: -; cdr3_nt: TGTGCCATCGCTGGAGTACAGACAGGCGTACACGAGCAGTACTTC; cdr3_aa: CAIAGVQTGVHEQYF
clone_size: -; j_call: TRBJ1-5; v_call: TRBV27; d_call: -; cdr3_nt: TGTGCCAGCAGGGCCGGGACAAACAATCAGCCCCAGCATTTT; cdr3_aa: CASRAGTNNQPQHF
clone_size: once; j_call: TRBJ2-3; v_call: TRBV5-1; d_call: -; cdr3_nt: TGCGCCAGCAGCTTGGGGGGACTCCCTAGCACAGATACGCAGTATTTT; cdr3_aa: CASSLGGLPSTDTQYF
clone_size: -; j_call: TRBJ2-5; v_call: TRBV6-1; d_call: -; cdr3_nt: TGTGCCAGCAGTTCACTAGCAGAGGAGACCCAGTACTTC; cdr3_aa: CASSSLAEETQYF
clone_size: -; j_call: TRBJ2-1; v_call: TRBV9; d_call: TRBD2; cdr3_nt: TGTGCCAGCAGCCCTAGCGGGAGCTTACCTGAGCAGTTCTTC; cdr3_aa: CASSPSGSLPEQFF
clone_size: -; j_call: TRBJ1-4; v_call: TRBV6-5; d_call: -; cdr3_nt: TGTGCCAGCAGGACCGGGACATACAATGAAAAACTGTTTTTT; cdr3_aa: CASRTGTYNEKLFF
clone_size: -; j_call: TRBJ1-1; v_call: TRBV2; d_call: -; cdr3_nt: TGTGCCAGCAGTGAAATAATCACTGAAGCTTTCTTT; cdr3_aa: CASSEIITEAFF
clone_size: -; j_call: TRBJ2-7; v_call: TRBV7-9; d_call: TRBD2; cdr3_nt: TGTGCCAGCAGCTTAGGGGGGACTACCCCGATCTACGAGCAGTACTTC; cdr3_aa: CASSLGGTTPIYEQYF
clone_size: -; j_call: TRBJ1-6; v_call: TRBV2; d_call: -; cdr3_nt: TGTGCCAGCAGTGGTGATTCACCCCTCCACTTT; cdr3_aa: CASSGDSPLHF
clone_size: -; j_call: TRBJ2-2; v_call: TRBV28; d_call: -; cdr3_nt: TGTGCCAGCAGTTTCGGGGTCGGGGAGCTGTTTTTT; cdr3_aa: CASSFGVGELFF
clone_size: -; j_call: TRBJ2-1; v_call: TRBV9; d_call: -; cdr3_nt: TGTGCCAGCAGCGTAGCCCGGGAAGGTGGGGTCAATGAGCAGTTCTTC; cdr3_aa: CASSVAREGGVNEQFF
clone_size: -; j_call: TRBJ2-7; v_call: TRBV13; d_call: -; cdr3_nt: TGTGCCAGCAGCCAAAGGGGAGTTCTCTACGAGCAGTACTTC; cdr3_aa: CASSQRGVLYEQYF
clone_size: -; j_call: TRBJ2-7; v_call: TRBV29-1; d_call: TRBD2; cdr3_nt: TGCAGCGTTGGTTTACCCCGACTAGCGGGGACCTACGAGCAGTACTTC; cdr3_aa: CSVGLPRLAGTYEQYF
clone_size: -; j_call: TRBJ2-7; v_call: TRBV6-1; d_call: TRBD2; cdr3_nt: TGTGCCAGCAGTTTAGCGGGAGGCCCCCCCTACGAGCAGTACTTC; cdr3_aa: CASSLAGGPPYEQYF
clone_size: -; j_call: TRBJ2-7; v_call: TRBV21-1; d_call: -; cdr3_nt: TGTGCCAGCAGCTGGGGGGGTGGCTACGAGCAGTACTTC; cdr3_aa: CASSWGGGYEQYF
clone_size: -; j_call: TRBJ1-4; v_call: TRBV27; d_call: -; cdr3_nt: TGTGCCAGCAGTAGTGGTCAGATTAATGAAAAACTGTTTTTT; cdr3_aa: CASSSGQINEKLFF
clone_size: -; j_call: TRBJ1-2; v_call: TRBV11-2; d_call: -; cdr3_nt: TGTGCCAGCAGCTTAGGGCAGGGGATTGGCTATGGCTACACCTTC; cdr3_aa: CASSLGQGIGYGYTF
clone_size: -; j_call: TRBJ2-7; v_call: TRBV6-1; d_call: -; cdr3_nt: TGTGCCAGCAGTGAAAAAGTGGAGGGTATCAACGAGCAGTACTTC; cdr3_aa: CASSEKVEGINEQYF
clone_size: -; j_call: TRBJ1-5; v_call: TRBV30; d_call: -; cdr3_nt: TGTGCCTGGAGTGAGGGGAAAAGGAATCAGCCCCAGCATTTT; cdr3_aa: CAWSEGKRNQPQHF
clone_size: -; j_call: TRBJ1-5; v_call: TRBV19; d_call: -; cdr3_nt: TGTGCCAGTATGGGGCCCCCCGGGGGTCAGCCCCAGCATTTT; cdr3_aa: CASMGPPGGQPQHF
clone_size: -; j_call: TRBJ1-5; v_call: TRBV15; d_call: -; cdr3_nt: TGTGCCACCAGCAGAGCCGACGAACCCAATCAGCCCCAGCATTTT; cdr3_aa: CATSRADEPNQPQHF
clone_size: large; j_call: TRBJ2-1; v_call: TRBV7-9; d_call: -; cdr3_nt: TGTGCCAGCAGCTTAGGAGGGGAGCAGTTCTTC; cdr3_aa: CASSLGGEQFF
clone_size: -; j_call: TRBJ2-7; v_call: TRBV29-1; d_call: -; cdr3_nt: TGCAGCGTTGAAGTGGCAGAACTAGCAAGTTACGAGCAGTACTTC; cdr3_aa: CSVEVAELASYEQYF
clone_size: -; j_call: TRBJ2-2; v_call: TRBV11-2; d_call: -; cdr3_nt: TGTGCCAGCAGCTTAGATCTCTTGACCGGGAACACCGGGGAGCTGTTTTTT; cdr3_aa: CASSLDLLTGNTGELFF
clone_size: -; j_call: TRBJ2-1; v_call: TRBV28; d_call: -; cdr3_nt: TGTGCCAGCAGTTTAGTGGTAGCGGTGGGTAATGAGCAGTTCTTC; cdr3_aa: CASSLVVAVGNEQFF
clone_size: -; j_call: TRBJ2-3; v_call: TRBV6-4; d_call: TRBD2; cdr3_nt: TGTGCCAGCAGTGACTCGACTAGCGGGAACACAGATACGCAGTATTTT; cdr3_aa: CASSDSTSGNTDTQYF
clone_size: -; j_call: TRBJ2-2; v_call: TRBV6-1; d_call: -; cdr3_nt: TGTGCCAGCAGTGCCCGCTCCACCGGGGAGCTGTTTTTT; cdr3_aa: CASSARSTGELFF